This TCR beta chain was obtained from a study of cytomegalovirus exposure and HLA in healthy donors. Overall study results and limits: Specificity for CMV antigens was confirmed in vitro for three of the CMV-associated chains. Fewer N-insertions (relative to the approximately 670-donor mean) were reportedly seen in an Asian-associated ancestry cluster in a later analysis. A later analysis linked a missense variant in DCLRE1C to the trimming of TCR beta V and J genes. Later analysis identified about 17,000 TCR beta sequences associated with HLA alleles, using a false discovery rate threshold of 0.05.

Of note for this clone: The antigen is not known.

Primers included in the PCR were 60 Vbeta and 13 Jbeta primers. Here immunoSEQ multiplex PCR was the method, and the copy in TCRdb shows in-frame clones only, minus some. The repertoire includes fewer than 250,000 clones, roughly 82% of them detected once, and approximately 6.5% sits in the top ten. V lost 0 bases and J lost 7; bases outside the gene matches: 3. The CDR3 totals 14 residues. CDR1 is SGHRS and CDR2 is YFSETQ in the germline V gene. V gene TRBV5-1 combines with J gene TRBJ2-1, with 8 nucleotides matching TRBD2. Sequencing used PBMCs. This TCR was sampled from a man aged 40-55 years in good health and CMV-seropositive. The chain's CDR3 is CASSLGTSPNEQFF. In DNA, the CDR3 is TGCGCCAGCAGCTTGGGGACTAGCCCGAATGAGCAGTTCTTC.